This T cell receptor (beta chain) was sequenced in a study of shared clonotypes between healthy human individuals. Overall study results and limits: On the whole, naive subsets had larger estimated richness than memory subsets had.

Execution of the assay was at deep level. The assay was immunoSEQ multiplex PCR, and TCRdb's table has in-frame clones only and misses some. The repertoire consists of about 520,000 clones, with roughly 95% occurring once and the leading ten covering approximately 0.067%. The study enrolled healthy HIV-negative adults without recent acute infections or vaccinations as donors. As concerns this clone: The antigen is not known.

The clonotype comes from a woman aged 25 to 45 in good health. Material: naive CD4+ T cells sorted from blood. Subset noted: CD45RA+ positively selected.

The CDR3 protein is CASSSLRRSYNEQFF. The CDR3 coding sequence is TGTGCCAGCAGCTCCTTGCGGCGATCCTACAATGAGCAGTTCTTC. The rearrangement uses TRBV7-9 and TRBJ2-1; no firm D call. The CDR3 is 15 residues long. V dropped 4 bases and J dropped 1 base, with 11 bases sitting between them. CDR1 SEHNR and CDR2 FQNEAQ come from the germline V gene (reference sequence).